This T cell receptor (beta chain) was sequenced for a study of identical twins. This clonotype was picked up a small number of times. TCRdb re-called the 5' RACE reads through MiXCR, storing one row per CDR3 protein. Among a few hundred thousand distinct CDR3 sequences listed, approximately 10% were seen once. With 5 bases removed from V and 15 bases from J, the gap between germline ends came to 17 bases. The CDR3 has 12 residues. CDR1 is SGHTA, CDR2 FQGNSA, per germline. This clonotype originated in a woman in her forties or fifties in good health. Sequences were obtained from naive T cells sorted from blood. This sequence joins TRBV7-2 and TRBJ2-1; D might be TRBD2 (6 bases). CDR3 in amino acids: CASSLRRGTPFF. In DNA, the CDR3 is TGTGCCAGCAGCCTGCGACGCGGGACGCCGTTCTTC.